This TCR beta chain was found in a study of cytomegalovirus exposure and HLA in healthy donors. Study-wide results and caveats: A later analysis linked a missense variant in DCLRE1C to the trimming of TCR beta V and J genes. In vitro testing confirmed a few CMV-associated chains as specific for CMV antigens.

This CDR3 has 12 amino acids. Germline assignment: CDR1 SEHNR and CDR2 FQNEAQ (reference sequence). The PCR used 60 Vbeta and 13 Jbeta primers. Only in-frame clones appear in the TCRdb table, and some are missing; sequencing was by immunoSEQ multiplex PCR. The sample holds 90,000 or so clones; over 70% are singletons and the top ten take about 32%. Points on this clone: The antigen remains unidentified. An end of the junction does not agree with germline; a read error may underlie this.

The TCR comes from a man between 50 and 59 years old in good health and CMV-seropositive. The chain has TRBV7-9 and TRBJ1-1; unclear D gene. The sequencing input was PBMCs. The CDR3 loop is CSSSPYLSEAFF. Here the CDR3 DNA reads TGTTCCAGCAGCCCGTATCTATCTGAAGCTTTCTTT.